Here is one T cell receptor beta chain with its context. Its specificity is not known. The data were obtained in a study of breast tumors, draining lymph nodes, adjacent tissues. Study-level points and caveats: That most tumor T cells come from lymph nodes remained unproven. Tumor TCR diversity was below lymph nodes but above nontumor tissue. Data fit most tumor T cells coming from lymph node, expanding in tumor.

V was clipped by 1 base and J by 1 base, with 8 bases between them. CDR1 and CDR2 (germline): SGHKS, YYEKEE (reference sequence). The CDR3 totals 14 residues. TCRdb re-called the multiplex PCR reads through MiXCR, storing one row per CDR3 protein. The data contain about 89,000 distinct CDR3 sequences, over 25% of them singletons. Axillary draining lymph nodes of breast cancer patients supplied the node samples. V usage is TRBV5-5 and J usage is TRBJ2-5; D is unresolved. Specimen: axillary lymph node tissue. The clonotype comes from a female donor with breast cancer. Some clones in this sample may be carry-over from other donors' samples. The CDR3 is CASSLHPGQETQYF. The CDR3 DNA follows: TGTGCCAGCAGCTTGCATCCAGGCCAAGAGACCCAGTACTTC.